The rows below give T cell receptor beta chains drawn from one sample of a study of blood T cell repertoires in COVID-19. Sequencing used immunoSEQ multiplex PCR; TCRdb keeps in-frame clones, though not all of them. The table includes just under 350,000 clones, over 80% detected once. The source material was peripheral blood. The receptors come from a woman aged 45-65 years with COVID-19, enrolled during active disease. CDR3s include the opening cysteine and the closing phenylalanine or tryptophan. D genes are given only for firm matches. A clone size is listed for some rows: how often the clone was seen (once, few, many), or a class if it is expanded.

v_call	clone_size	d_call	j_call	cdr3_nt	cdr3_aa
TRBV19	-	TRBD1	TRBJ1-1	TGTGCCAGTAGTAGGGATGACAGGGTAGTCACTGAAGCTTTCTTT	CASSRDDRVVTEAFF
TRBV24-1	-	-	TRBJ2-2	TGTGCCACCAGTGATGGGTCATCAGGCACCGGGGAGCTGTTTTTT	CATSDGSSGTGELFF
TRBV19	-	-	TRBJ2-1	TGTGCCAGTAGTAGCCAGGGGGGCATAGATGAGCAGTTCTTC	CASSSQGGIDEQFF
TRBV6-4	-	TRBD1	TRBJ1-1	TGTGCCAGCAGTGACTCTTTGAGGGGGCGATCTGAAGCTTTCTTT	CASSDSLRGRSEAFF
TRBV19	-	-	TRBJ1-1	TGTGCCAGTATCCAAAGGGGGACAATCGCTGAAGCTTTCTTT	CASIQRGTIAEAFF
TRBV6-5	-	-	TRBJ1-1	TGTGCCAGCAGTTACTCCAGGGGAGGGGGACTCACTGAAGCTTTCTTT	CASSYSRGGGLTEAFF
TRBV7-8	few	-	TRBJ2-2	TGTGCCAGCAGTCGAGCTTACGGGGAGCTGTTTTTT	CASSRAYGELFF
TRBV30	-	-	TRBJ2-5	TGTGCCTGGAGTCCCCGGACTGGATTTCTAAAGACCCAGTACTTC	CAWSPRTGFLKTQYF
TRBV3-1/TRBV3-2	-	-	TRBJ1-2	TGTGCCAGCAGCCTCGGGGTCGGGGACTATGGCTACACCTTC	CASSLGVGDYGYTF
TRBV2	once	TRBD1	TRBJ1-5	TGTGCCAGTAACGGGGACAGGGGGTTCAATCAGCCCCAGCATTTT	CASNGDRGFNQPQHF
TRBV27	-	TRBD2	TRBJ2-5	TGTGCCAGCTCAAGCGCCGGGACTAGCGGGCCTTTGGCCCTTAGGGAGACCCAGTACTTC	CASSSAGTSGPLALRETQYF
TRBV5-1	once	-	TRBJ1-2	TGCGCCAGCACTGTTGGTGGCAGGGGCGACGGCTACACCTTC	CASTVGGRGDGYTF
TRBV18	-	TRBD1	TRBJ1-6	TGTGCCAGCCACAGGGGGCAGGATTCACCCCTCCACTTT	CASHRGQDSPLHF
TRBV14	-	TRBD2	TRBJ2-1	TGTGCCAGCAGCCGTGGGGTTAGCGGGACCGGCTACAATGAGCAGTTCTTC	CASSRGVSGTGYNEQFF
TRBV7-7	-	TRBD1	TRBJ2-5	TGTGCCAGCAGCTTAGTCGGGACAGGGGGAGAGACCCAGTACTTC	CASSLVGTGGETQYF
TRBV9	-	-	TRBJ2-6	TGTGCCAGCAGCCCTCTCGGTGGGGCCAACGTCCTGACTTTC	CASSPLGGANVLTF
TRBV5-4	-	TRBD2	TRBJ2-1	TGTGCCAGCAGCTTGGGGACTAGCGAAGTATACAATGAGCAGTTCTTC	CASSLGTSEVYNEQFF
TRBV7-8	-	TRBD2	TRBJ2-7	TGTGCCAGCAGTCGAAAGGGGACTAGCGGGAAGTCCGATTCCTACGAGCAGTACTTC	CASSRKGTSGKSDSYEQYF
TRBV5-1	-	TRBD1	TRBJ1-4	TGCGCCAGCAGCTCTAGCAGGGGGGATGAAAAACTGTTTTTT	CASSSSRGDEKLFF
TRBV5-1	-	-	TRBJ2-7	TGCGCCAGCAGCCCTCTGGGGGGTAAGTCCTACGAGCAGTACTTC	CASSPLGGKSYEQYF
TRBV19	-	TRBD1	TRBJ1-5	TGTGCCAGTAAAACCGGGACAGGGAGTAATCAGCCCCAGCATTTT	CASKTGTGSNQPQHF
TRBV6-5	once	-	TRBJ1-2	TGTGCCAGCAGTCTACAGGGTAACCAGCCCTATGGCTACACCTTC	CASSLQGNQPYGYTF
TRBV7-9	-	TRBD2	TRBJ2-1	TGTGCCAGCAGCCGGGGAGCGGGACGCTCCTACAATGAGCAGTTCTTC	CASSRGAGRSYNEQFF
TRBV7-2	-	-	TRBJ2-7	TGTGCCAGCAGCGCAGGGGCTAATTCCTACGAGCAGTACTTC	CASSAGANSYEQYF
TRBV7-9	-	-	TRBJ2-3	TGTGCCAGCAGCTTAGTCGTCACAGATACGCAGTATTTT	CASSLVVTDTQYF
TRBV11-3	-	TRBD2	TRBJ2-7	TGTGCCAGCAGCCCTACTAGCGGGAGTTCCTACGAGCAGTACTTC	CASSPTSGSSYEQYF
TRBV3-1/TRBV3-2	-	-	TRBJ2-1	TGTGCCAGCAGACCCCAGGGGACCTACAATGAGCAGTTCTTC	CASRPQGTYNEQFF
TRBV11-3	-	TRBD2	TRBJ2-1	TGTGCCAGCAGCCCCCGGACTAGCGGGAGTAATGAGCAGTTCTTC	CASSPRTSGSNEQFF
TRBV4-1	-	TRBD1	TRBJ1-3	TGCGCCAGCAGCCAAGTCCTTACAGGGGGTACTGGAAACACCATATATTTT	CASSQVLTGGTGNTIYF
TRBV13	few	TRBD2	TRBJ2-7	TGTGCCAGCAGCTACCCCGGGGGGGCGGTCGAGCAGTACTTC	CASSYPGGAVEQYF
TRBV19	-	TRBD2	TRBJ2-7	TGTGCCAGTAATAGACTAGCGGGAGGGCCCTCAAGCGAGCAGTACTTC	CASNRLAGGPSSEQYF
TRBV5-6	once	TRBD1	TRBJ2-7	TGTGCCAGCAGCTTGGGGCCTGGACAGGGATTATCCTACGAGCAGTACTTC	CASSLGPGQGLSYEQYF
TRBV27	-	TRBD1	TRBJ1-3	TGTGCCAGCAGGTCACAGGGACAGGCGAGGGGAAACACCATATATTTT	CASRSQGQARGNTIYF
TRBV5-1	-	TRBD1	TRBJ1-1	TGCGCCAGCAGCTTGGGGACAGGGGTTGAGGACACTGAAGCTTTCTTT	CASSLGTGVEDTEAFF
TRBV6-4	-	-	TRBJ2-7	TGTGCCAGCCTCCCTAGCTCCTACGAGCAGTACTTC	CASLPSSYEQYF
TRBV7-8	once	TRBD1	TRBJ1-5	TGTGCCAGCAGCAGAAGAACCCGACAGGGCATCATGAATCAGCCCCAGCATTTT	CASSRRTRQGIMNQPQHF
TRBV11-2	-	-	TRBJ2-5	TGTGCCAGCAGCTTAAGGTTTAACAGGCAAGAGACCCAGTACTTC	CASSLRFNRQETQYF
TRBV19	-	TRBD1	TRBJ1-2	TGTGCCAGTAGTGAAAACAGGGGGGAGTTGTATGGCTACACCTTC	CASSENRGELYGYTF
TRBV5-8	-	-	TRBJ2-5	TGTGCCAGCAGCCCACACGGAACGGGAGCCTGGGAGACCCAGTACTTC	CASSPHGTGAWETQYF
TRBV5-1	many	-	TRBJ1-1	TGCGCCAGCAGCTGGGGGACATACACGAACACTGAAGCTTTCTTT	CASSWGTYTNTEAFF
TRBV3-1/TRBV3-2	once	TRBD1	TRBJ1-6	TGTGCCAGCAGCTTTCCGCGGGACAGGGGGCCTTATTCACCCCTCCACTTT	CASSFPRDRGPYSPLHF
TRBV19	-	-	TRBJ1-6	TGTGCCAGTAGTTCCCAGGGTCCCTCACCCCTCCACTTT	CASSSQGPSPLHF
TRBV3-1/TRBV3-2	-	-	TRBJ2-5	TGTGCCAGCAGCCAGGGGGCGAGACCATCGGGGGAGACCCAGTACTTC	CASSQGARPSGETQYF
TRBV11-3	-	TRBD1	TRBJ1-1	TGTGCCAGCACCCCTGACAGGGAACAAGCTTTCTTT	CASTPDREQAFF